This is a list of T cell receptor beta chains from one sample in a study of blood T cell repertoires in COVID-19. Measured with immunoSEQ multiplex PCR; TCRdb has only the in-frame clones, and not every one. The table records tens of thousands of clones, 70% to 90% of them present only once. Specimen: peripheral blood. The receptors were sampled from a woman of 80 years or more with COVID-19, enrolled during active disease. The conserved cysteine and the conserved F or W are not part of the CDR3 here. The order of the fields is J gene, V gene, CDR3 protein.

TRBJ1-1 TRBV6-6 ASSLTPGTGGTEAF
TRBJ2-3 TRBV7-2 ASSFLAGASTDTQY
TRBJ1-6 TRBV5-1 ASSLTGLPDNSPLH
TRBJ1-2 TRBV19 ASSIDRLGAYGYT
TRBJ2-7 TRBV11-3 ASSLSPPGDHEQY
TRBJ2-7 TRBV5-4 ASSRGGTTYEQY
TRBJ2-3 TRBV18 ASSPPGRGTDTQY
TRBJ2-7 TRBV5-1 ASSTNSAGYEQY
TRBJ1-6 TRBV5-4 ASSLGQNNSPLH
TRBJ2-1 TRBV2 ASSPTGINEQF
TRBJ1-6 TRBV3-1/TRBV3-2 ASSQGGGDNNSPLH
TRBJ1-1 TRBV7-2 ASSLDRTTEAF
TRBJ1-6 TRBV5-1 ASSLGGQNNSPLH
TRBJ1-2 TRBV9 ASSVNRELDYGYT
TRBJ1-1 TRBV5-1 ASSSQGGNTEAF
TRBJ1-2 TRBV27 ASSLRQGEYYGYT
TRBJ2-1 TRBV19 ASKLTADFYNEQF
TRBJ2-7 TRBV5-1 ASSLASQPGLAGGDEQY
TRBJ1-1 TRBV7-8 ASSLDRLNTEAF
TRBJ2-2 TRBV5-1 ASSLGRLADTGELF
TRBJ2-7 TRBV5-6 ASSLGLAGGRDEQY
TRBJ1-6 TRBV6-5 ASNPQGTGSPLH
TRBJ1-2 TRBV2 ASSERVGGGYT
TRBJ2-3 TRBV9 ASSVGGGPSTDTQY
TRBJ1-2 TRBV19 ASKMTGLVHYGYT
TRBJ1-6 TRBV30 AWSVRDSLNSPLH
TRBJ2-2 TRBV5-1 ASNSGGTNTGELF
TRBJ2-7 TRBV29-1 SVRQGIYEQY
TRBJ1-1 TRBV5-6 ASSLGQEAF
TRBJ2-7 TRBV18 ASSPQTTYEQY
TRBJ1-2 TRBV19 ASRRTGGAGGYT
TRBJ2-5 TRBV20-1 SASDPELQETQY
TRBJ2-1 TRBV14 ASSQDARTSGGAGF